This T cell receptor beta chain was sequenced during a study of human T cells and chemical hapten exposure. TCRdb processed the RACE reads anew with MiXCR; each CDR3 protein has one entry. Found here are approximately 110,000 distinct CDR3 sequences, less than 35% of them singletons; the top ten hold around 2.8%. The time point is: patch test 3, about 24 weeks after DPC sensitization. Treatment here: therapeutic diphenylcyclopropenone sensitization with weekly scalp DPC. It was from unfractionated whole blood that total RNA was extracted. In this sample, this clonotype turned up a few times. The sequenced sample was whole blood, obtained in connection with sensitization to the hapten diphenylcyclopropenone (DPC). The source of this sequence is a man aged 35 to 55 with alopecia areata. Some clones in this sample may be carry-over from other donors' samples.

CDR3 amino acids: CSVVMKEQYF. The CDR3 region has the DNA TGCAGCGTTGTAATGAAGGAGCAGTACTTC. This chain uses TRBV29-1 with TRBJ2-7; D gene unclear. V lost 4 bases to trimming and J lost 7 bases, with 8 bases between them. This CDR3 is built from 10 residues. Germline values: CDR1 SQVTM, CDR2 ANQGSEA.